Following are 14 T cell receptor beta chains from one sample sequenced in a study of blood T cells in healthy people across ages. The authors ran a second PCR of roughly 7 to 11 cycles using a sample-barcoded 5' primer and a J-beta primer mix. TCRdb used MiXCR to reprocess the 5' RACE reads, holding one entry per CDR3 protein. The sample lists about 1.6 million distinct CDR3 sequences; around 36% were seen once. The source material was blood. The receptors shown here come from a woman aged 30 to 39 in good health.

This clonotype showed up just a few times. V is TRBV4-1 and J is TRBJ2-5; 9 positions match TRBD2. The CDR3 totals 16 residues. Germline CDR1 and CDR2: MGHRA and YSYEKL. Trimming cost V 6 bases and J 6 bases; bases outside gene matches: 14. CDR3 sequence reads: CASRTFSGSLEKTQYF. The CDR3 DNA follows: TGCGCCAGCAGGACCTTTAGCGGGAGCTTGGAGAAGACCCAGTACTTC.

In nucleotides, the CDR3 is TGTGCCAGCAGTTTCGATCTCAATGAAGGGCGGCCCCAGCATTTT. Translating it yields CASSFDLNEGRPQHF. The rearrangement links TRBV28 to TRBJ1-5; D is unclear. Germline loops: CDR1 MDHEN, CDR2 SYDVKM. This CDR3 has 15 amino acids. V lost 3 bases and J 9 bases, leaving 18 bases between the germline ends. The full variable domain, completed using reference TRBV28 and TRBJ1-5, is DVKVTQSSRYLVKRTGEKVFLECVQDMDHENMFWYRQDPGLGLRLIYFSYDVKMKEKGDIPEGYSVSREKKERFSLILESASTNQTSMYLCASSFDLNEGRPQHFGDGTRLSIL.

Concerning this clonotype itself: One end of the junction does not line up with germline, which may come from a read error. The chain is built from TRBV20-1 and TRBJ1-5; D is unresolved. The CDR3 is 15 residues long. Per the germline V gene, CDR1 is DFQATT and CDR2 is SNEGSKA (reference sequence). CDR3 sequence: CGARYPGGPNRPQHF. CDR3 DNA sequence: TGCGGTGCTAGATACCCAGGCGGCCCGAATCGGCCCCAGCATTTT.

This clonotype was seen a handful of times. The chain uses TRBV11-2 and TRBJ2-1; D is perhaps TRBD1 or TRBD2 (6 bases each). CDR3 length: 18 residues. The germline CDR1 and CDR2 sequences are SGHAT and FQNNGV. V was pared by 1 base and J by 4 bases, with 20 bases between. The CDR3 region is CASSLVLAPTGVYNEQFF. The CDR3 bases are TGTGCCAGCAGCTTAGTACTAGCCCCGACAGGTGTGTACAATGAGCAGTTCTTC.

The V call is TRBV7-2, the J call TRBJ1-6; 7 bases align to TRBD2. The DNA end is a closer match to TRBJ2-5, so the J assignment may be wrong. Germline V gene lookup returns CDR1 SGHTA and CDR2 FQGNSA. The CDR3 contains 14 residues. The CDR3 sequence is CASSLWEGGETQYF. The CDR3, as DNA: TGTGCCAGCAGCTTATGGGAGGGAGGGGAGACCCAGTACTTC.

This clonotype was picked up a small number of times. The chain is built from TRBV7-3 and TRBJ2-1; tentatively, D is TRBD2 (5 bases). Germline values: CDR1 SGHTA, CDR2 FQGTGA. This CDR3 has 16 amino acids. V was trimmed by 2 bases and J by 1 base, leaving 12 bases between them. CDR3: CASSLGLAQSYNEQFF. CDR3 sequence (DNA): TGTGCCAGCAGCTTAGGTCTAGCACAATCCTACAATGAGCAGTTCTTC.

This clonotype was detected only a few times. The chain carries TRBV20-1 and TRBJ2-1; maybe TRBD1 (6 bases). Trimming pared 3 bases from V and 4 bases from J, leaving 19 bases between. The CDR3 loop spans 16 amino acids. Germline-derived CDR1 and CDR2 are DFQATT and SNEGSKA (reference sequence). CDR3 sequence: CSASGRWAGAYNEQFF. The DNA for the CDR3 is TGCAGTGCTAGTGGGAGATGGGCAGGGGCGTACAATGAGCAGTTCTTC.

CDR3 sequence: CASSLRGLESGYTF. In DNA form, the CDR3 reads TGTGCCAGCAGTTTACGGGGATTAGAGAGTGGCTACACCTTC. V is TRBV28 and J is TRBJ1-2; D is ambiguous. Germline CDR1 and CDR2: MDHEN and SYDVKM. V dropped 2 bases and J dropped 7 bases, with 14 bases sitting between them. The CDR3 totals 14 residues.

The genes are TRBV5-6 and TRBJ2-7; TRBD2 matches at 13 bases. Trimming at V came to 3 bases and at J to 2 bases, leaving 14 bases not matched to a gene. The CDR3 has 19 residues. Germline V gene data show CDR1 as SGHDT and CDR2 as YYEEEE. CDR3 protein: CASSWRTTSGRPTPYEQYF. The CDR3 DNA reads TGTGCCAGCAGCTGGAGAACGACTAGCGGGAGGCCTACTCCCTACGAGCAGTACTTC.

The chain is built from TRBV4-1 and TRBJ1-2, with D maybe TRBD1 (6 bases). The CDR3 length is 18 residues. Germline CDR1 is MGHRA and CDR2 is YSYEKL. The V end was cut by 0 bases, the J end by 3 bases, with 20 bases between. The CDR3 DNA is TGCGCCAGCAGCCAAGAAATAGCCAGGACAGCATCGTACTATGGCTACACCTTC. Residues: CASSQEIARTASYYGYTF.

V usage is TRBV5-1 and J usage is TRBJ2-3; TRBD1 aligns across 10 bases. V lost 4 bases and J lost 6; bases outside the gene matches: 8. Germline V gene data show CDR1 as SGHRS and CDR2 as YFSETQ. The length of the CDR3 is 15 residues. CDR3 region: CASSIGTGVRDTQYF. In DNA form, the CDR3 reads TGCGCCAGCAGCATCGGGACAGGGGTAAGGGATACGCAGTATTTT.

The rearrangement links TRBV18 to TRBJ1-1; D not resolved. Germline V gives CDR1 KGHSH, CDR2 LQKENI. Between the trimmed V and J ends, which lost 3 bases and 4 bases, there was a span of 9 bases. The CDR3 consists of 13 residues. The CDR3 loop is CASSPTGSTEAFF. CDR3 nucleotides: TGTGCCAGCTCACCGACGGGCTCCACTGAAGCTTTCTTT.

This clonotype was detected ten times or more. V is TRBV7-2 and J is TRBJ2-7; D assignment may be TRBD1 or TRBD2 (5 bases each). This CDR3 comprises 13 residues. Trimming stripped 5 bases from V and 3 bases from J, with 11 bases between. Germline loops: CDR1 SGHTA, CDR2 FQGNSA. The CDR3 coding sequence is TGTGCCAGCAGCATCGGGACCGTCTACGAGCAGTACTTC. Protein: CASSIGTVYEQYF.

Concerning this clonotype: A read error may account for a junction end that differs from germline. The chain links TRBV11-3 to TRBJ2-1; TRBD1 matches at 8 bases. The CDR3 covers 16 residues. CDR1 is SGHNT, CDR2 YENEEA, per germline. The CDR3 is CVSSLAGGELNNEQFF. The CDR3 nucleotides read TGTGTCAGCAGCTTAGCAGGGGGCGAGCTTAACAATGAGCAGTTCTTC.